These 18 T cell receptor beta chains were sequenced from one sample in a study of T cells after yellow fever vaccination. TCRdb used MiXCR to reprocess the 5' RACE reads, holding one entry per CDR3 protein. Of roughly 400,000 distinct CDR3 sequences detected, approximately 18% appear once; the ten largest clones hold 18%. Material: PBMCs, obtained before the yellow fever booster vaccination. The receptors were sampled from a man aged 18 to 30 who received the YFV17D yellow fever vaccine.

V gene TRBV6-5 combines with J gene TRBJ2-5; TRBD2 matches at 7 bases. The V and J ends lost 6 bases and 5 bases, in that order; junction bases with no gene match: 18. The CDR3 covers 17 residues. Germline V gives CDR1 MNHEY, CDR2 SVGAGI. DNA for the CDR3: TGTGCCAGCAGCTCACAAGCGGGGAACCGCCCGGGCGAGACCCAGTACTTC. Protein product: CASSSQAGNRPGETQYF.

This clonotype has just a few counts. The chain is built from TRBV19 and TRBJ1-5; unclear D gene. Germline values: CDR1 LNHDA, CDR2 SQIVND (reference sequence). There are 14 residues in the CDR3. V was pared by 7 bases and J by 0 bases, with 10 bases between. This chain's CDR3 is CASTGLYSNQPQHF. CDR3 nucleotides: TGTGCCAGTACAGGACTTTATAGCAATCAGCCCCAGCATTTT.

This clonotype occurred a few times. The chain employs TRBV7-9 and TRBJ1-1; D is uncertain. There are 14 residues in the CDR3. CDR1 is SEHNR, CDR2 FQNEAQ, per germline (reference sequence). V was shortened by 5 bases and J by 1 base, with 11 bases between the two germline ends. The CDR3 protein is CASSPPTRNTEAFF. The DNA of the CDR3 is TGTGCCAGCAGCCCTCCCACAAGGAACACTGAAGCTTTCTTT.

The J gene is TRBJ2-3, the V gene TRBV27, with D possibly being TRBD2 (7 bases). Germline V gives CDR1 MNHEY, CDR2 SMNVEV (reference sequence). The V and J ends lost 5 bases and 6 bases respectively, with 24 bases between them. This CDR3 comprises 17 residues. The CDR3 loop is CASSEPLGGPGVDTQYF. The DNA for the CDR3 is TGTGCCAGCAGTGAGCCCCTCGGGGGGCCTGGGGTCGATACGCAGTATTTT.

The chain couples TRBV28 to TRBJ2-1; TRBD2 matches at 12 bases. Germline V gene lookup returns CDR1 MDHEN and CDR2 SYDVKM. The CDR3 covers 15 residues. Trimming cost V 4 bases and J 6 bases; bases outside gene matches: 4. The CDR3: CASSSLAGGTNEQFF. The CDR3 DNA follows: TGTGCCAGCAGTTCCCTAGCGGGGGGGACCAATGAGCAGTTCTTC.

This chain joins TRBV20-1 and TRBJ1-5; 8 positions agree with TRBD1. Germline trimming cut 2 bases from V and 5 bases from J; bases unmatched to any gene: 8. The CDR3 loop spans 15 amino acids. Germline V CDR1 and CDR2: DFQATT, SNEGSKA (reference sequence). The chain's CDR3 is CSARWRGTGHQPQHF. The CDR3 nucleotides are TGCAGTGCTAGATGGCGGGGGACAGGACATCAGCCCCAGCATTTT.

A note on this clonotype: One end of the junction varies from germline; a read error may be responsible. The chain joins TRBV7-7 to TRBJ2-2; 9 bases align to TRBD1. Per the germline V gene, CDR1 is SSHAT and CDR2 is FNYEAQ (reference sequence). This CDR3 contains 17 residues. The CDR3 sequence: CASSFPPGQGGTGELFF. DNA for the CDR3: TGTGCTAGCAGCTTCCCCCCGGGACAGGGAGGGACCGGGGAGCTGTTTTTT.

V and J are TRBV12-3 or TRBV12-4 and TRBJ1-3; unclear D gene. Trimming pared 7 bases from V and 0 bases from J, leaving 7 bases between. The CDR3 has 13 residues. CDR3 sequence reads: CASILFSGNTIYF. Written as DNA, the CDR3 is TGTGCCAGCATTCTTTTCTCTGGAAACACCATATATTTT.

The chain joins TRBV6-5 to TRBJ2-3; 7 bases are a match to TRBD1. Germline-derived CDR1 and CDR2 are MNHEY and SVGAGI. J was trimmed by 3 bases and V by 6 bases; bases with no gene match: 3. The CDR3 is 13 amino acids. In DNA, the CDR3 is TGTGCCAGCAGAAACAGGGGTACAGATACGCAGTATTTT. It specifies CASRNRGTDTQYF.

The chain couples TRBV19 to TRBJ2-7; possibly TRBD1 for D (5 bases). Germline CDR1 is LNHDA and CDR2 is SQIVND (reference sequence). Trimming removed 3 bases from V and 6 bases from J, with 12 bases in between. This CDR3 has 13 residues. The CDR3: CASSMVWGSEQYV. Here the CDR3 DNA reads TGTGCCAGTAGTATGGTCTGGGGCAGCGAGCAGTACGTC.

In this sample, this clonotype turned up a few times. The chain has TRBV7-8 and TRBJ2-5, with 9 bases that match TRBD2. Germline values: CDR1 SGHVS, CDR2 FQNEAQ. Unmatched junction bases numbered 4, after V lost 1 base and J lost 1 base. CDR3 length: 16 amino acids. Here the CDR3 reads CASSLVLAGTQETQYF. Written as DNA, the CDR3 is TGTGCCAGCAGCTTAGTTCTAGCGGGGACCCAAGAGACCCAGTACTTC.

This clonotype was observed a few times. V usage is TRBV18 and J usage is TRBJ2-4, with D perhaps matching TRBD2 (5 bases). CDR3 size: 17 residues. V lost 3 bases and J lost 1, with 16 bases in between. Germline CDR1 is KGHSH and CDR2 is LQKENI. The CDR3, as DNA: TGTGCCAGCTCACCGACGGCTTACCGAGGGGCCAAAAACATTCAGTACTTC. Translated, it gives CASSPTAYRGAKNIQYF.

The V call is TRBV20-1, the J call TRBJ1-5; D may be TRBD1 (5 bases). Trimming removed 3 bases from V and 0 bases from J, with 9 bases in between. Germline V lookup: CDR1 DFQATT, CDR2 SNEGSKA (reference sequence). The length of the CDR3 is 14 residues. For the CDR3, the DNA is TGCAGTGCTAGGGTGGGACGTAGCAATCAGCCCCAGCATTTT. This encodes CSARVGRSNQPQHF.

The CDR3 here is CASSLVEQANTGELFF. Written as DNA, the CDR3 is TGTGCCAGCAGTTTAGTAGAACAGGCGAACACCGGGGAGCTGTTTTTT. The V gene is TRBV27, the J gene TRBJ2-2, with a possible D match to TRBD1 (5 bases). The ends were cut back, 2 bases at V and 0 bases at J, with 10 bases in the middle. This CDR3 is 16 amino acids long. Germline loops: CDR1 MNHEY, CDR2 SMNVEV (reference sequence).

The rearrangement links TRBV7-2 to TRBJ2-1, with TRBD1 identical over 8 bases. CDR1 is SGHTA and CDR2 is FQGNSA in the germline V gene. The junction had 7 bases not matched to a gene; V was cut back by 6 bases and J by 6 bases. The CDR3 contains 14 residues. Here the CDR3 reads CASRSPGQVNEQFF. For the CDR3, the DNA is TGTGCCAGCAGATCTCCGGGACAGGTCAATGAGCAGTTCTTC.

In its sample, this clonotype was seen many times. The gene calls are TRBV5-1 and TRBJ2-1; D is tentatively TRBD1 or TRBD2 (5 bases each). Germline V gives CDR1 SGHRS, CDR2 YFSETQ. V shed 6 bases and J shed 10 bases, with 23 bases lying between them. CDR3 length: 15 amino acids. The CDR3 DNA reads TGCGCCAGCACCAACCCGGGACGGTCACAATGGGAGCAGTTCTTC. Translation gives CASTNPGRSQWEQFF.

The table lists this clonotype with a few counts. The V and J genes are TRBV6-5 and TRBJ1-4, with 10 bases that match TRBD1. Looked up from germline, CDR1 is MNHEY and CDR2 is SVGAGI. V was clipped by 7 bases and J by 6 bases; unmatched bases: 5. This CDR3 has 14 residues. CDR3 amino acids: CASNTGTGDEKLFF. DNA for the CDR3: TGTGCCAGCAACACCGGGACAGGGGATGAAAAACTGTTTTTT.

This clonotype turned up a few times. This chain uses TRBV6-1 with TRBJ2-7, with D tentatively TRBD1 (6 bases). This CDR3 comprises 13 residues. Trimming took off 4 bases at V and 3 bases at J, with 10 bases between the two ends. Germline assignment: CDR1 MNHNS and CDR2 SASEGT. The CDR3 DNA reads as TGTGCCAGCAGTGTTCAGGGGTACTACGAGCAGTACGTC. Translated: CASSVQGYYEQYV.